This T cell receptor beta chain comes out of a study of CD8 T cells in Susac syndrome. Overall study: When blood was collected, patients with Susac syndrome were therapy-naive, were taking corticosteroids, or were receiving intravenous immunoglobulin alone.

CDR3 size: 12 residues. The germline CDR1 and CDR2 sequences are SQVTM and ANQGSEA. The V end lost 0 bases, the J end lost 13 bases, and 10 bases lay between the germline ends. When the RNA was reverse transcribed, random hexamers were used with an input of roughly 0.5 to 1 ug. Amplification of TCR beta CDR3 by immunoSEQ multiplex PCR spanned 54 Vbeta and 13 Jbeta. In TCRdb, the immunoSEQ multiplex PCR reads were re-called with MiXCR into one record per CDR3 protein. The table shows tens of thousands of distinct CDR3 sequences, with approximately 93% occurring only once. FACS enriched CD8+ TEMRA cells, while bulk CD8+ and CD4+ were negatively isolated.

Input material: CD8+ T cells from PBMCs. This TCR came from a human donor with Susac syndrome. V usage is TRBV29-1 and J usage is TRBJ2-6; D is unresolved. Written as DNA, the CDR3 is TGCAGCGTTGAAGAGGACGAATGGGTCCTGACTTTC. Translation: CSVEEDEWVLTF.